The text below deals with one T cell receptor beta chain. The authors' processing: By means of reference gene primer amplification, nucleated cell counts were estimated. Assay: immunoSEQ multiplex PCR; the TCRdb copy retains only in-frame clones and omits some. The D gene and trimming were derived from the DNA, and the V and J assignments and clone size from that table. The data show around 300,000 clones, approximately 90% seen once. V lost 5 bases, J lost 2 bases, and 5 bases stayed unmatched. This CDR3 region has 14 residues. The germline V gene encodes CDR1 SGHVS and CDR2 FQNEAQ. The source of the sample is a study of blood T cell repertoires in COVID-19. Study overall: Acute-phase and convalescent COVID-19 samples originated in the United States, Italy and Spain.

The V and J genes are TRBV7-8 and TRBJ2-5; 7 bases map to TRBD1. Material: peripheral blood. This receptor was obtained from a woman under 40 with COVID-19, enrolled during active disease. DNA for the CDR3: TGTGCCAGCAGCGGGGGACAGCCTCAAGAGACCCAGTACTTC. It translates to CASSGGQPQETQYF.